This T cell receptor beta chain was sequenced in a study of T cells in Graves' hyperthyroidism and ophthalmopathy. The study's findings and limits: Within blood appeared most thyroid clonotypes that had expanded above 0.001.

Amplified TCR beta CDR3 regions derived from RNA transcripts. HTBI primers drove first-round RT-PCR of the TCR CDR3. TCRdb recomputed calls from the multiplex PCR reads with MiXCR, one row per CDR3 protein. This repertoire shows fewer than 650,000 distinct CDR3 sequences, approximately 13% found once; its top ten account for 5.8%. Note on this clonotype: Its antigen is unknown.

Germline V gene data show CDR1 as LGHNA and CDR2 as YSLEER. CDR3 length: 16 amino acids. The ends were cut back, 1 base at V and 0 bases at J, with 13 bases in the middle. The chain has TRBV4-3 and TRBJ2-7; perhaps TRBD2 as D (6 bases). The TCR originated in a woman in her 30s with Graves' hyperthyroidism that later progressed to Graves' ophthalmopathy. Sequences were obtained from blood. As DNA, the CDR3 is TGCGCCAGCAGCCAAGTAAGCGGAGGGAGCTCCTACGAGCAGTACTTC. Its translation is CASSQVSGGSSYEQYF.